This T cell receptor beta chain is drawn from a study of molecular identifiers for immune sequencing clone quantification. Previously described methods and listed TCR primers produced bulk TCR libraries. Via MiXCR, TCRdb re-called the PCR reads, giving one row per CDR3 protein. The repertoire holds tens of thousands of distinct CDR3 sequences, with approximately 22% as singletons. Input for naive CD8 libraries was roughly 17,000 to 1,000,000 sorted cells; the RNA fraction used was 10%, 30% or 50%. Regarding the study as a whole: Sharing of a barcode by identical TCR molecules could cause highly expanded clone sizes to be underestimated.

This clonotype was detected many times. Its cognate antigen is unknown. CDR1 and CDR2 from the germline V gene are MNHEY and SMNVEV (reference sequence). The length of the CDR3 is 13 residues. The V end lost 6 bases, the J end lost 2 bases, and 10 bases lay between the germline ends. The TCR sequence derives from a human donor in good health. Some libraries in this study had Jurkat cell RNA spiked in. The chain combines TRBV27 with TRBJ2-5; D might be TRBD1 (6 bases). The sequenced sample consisted of naive CD8+ T cells from blood, with Jurkat cell RNA spiked in. Subset specified: FACS-sorted CD8+CD4-CCR7+CD45RA+ naive T cells. The CDR3 is CASSSGQQETQYF. CDR3 DNA sequence: TGTGCCAGCAGCTCGGGACAACAAGAGACCCAGTACTTC.